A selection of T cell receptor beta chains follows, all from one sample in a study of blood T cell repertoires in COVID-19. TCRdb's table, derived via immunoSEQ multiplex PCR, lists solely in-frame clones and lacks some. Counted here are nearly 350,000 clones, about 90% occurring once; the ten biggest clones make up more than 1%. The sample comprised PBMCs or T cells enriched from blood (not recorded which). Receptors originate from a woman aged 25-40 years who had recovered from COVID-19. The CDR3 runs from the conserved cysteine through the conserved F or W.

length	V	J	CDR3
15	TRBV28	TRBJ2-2	CASSLGGRDTGELFF
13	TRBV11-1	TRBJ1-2	CASSSTPGSGYTF
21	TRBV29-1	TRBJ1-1	CSVTPFGTRGRGLPSNTEAFF
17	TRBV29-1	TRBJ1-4	CSVRPGTGTATNEKLFF
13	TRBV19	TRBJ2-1	CASSIGDTHEQFF
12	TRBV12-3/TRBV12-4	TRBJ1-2	CASSSPGMGYTF
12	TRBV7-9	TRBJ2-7	CASSPGAYEQYF
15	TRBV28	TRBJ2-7	CASSLSRASSYEQYF
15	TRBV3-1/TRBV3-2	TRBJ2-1	CASNGPGTGANEQFF
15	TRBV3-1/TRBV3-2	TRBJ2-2	CASSQTGIGTGELFF
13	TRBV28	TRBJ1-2	CASSFRGPGGYTF
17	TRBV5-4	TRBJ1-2	CASSPPRRTGEPYGYTF
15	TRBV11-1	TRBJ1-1	CASSLAGFPGTEAFF
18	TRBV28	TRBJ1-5	CASSPAGTGDYSNQPQHF
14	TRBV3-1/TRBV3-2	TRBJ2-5	CASSQEPQGETQYF
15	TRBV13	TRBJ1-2	CASSFGTGLNYGYTF
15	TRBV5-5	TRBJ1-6	CASSFLDRPNSPLHF
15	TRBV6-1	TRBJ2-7	CASSESPGGSYEQYF
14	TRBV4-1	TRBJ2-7	CASSQGDFSYEQYF
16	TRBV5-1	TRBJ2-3	CASSLGVAGDTDTQYF
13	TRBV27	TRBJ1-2	CASSFSNGYGYTF
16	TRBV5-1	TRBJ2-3	CASSPRLAGGTDTQYF
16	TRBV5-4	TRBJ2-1	CASSRLGLEAYNEQFF
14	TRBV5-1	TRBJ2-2	CASSLTGNTGELFF
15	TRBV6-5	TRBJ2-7	CASRKTGTVSLSQYF
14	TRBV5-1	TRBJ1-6	CASSFGTSNAPLHF
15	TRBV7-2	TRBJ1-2	CASSLVGTGDYGYTF
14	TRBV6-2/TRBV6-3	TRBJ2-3	CASSYGTASDTQYF
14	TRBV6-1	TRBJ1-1	CASSDDRGRTEAFF
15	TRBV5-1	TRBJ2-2	CASSSAIGPGGELFF